This T cell receptor (beta chain) was identified in a study of cytomegalovirus exposure and HLA in healthy donors. The germline CDR1 and CDR2 sequences are SNHLY and FYNNEI. Trimming took 6 bases from V and 2 from J, leaving 25 bases between them. The CDR3 spans 18 residues. Primers: 60 Vbeta forward and 13 Jbeta reverse. TCRdb keeps only in-frame clones here, not all; method: immunoSEQ multiplex PCR. Of 200,000 to 300,000 clones in the sample, around four fifths are singletons; the top ten hold 2% to 2.5%. Sequencing was carried out using PBMCs. This TCR was sampled from a woman aged 40-49 years in good health and CMV-seropositive. The chain joins TRBV2 to TRBJ1-2, with D maybe TRBD1 (6 bases). This chain's CDR3 is CASRGQLTYTPRNYGYTF. The CDR3 nucleotides read TGTGCCAGCAGGGGACAATTGACATACACACCGAGGAACTATGGCTACACCTTC.